Each of the 3 T cell receptor beta chains below was sequenced from the same sample in a study of T cell repertoires in breast cancer. Unpaired genes were suppressed by blocking oligonucleotides during a second nested PCR. TCRdb redid the calling of the emulsion pairing reads with MiXCR, one entry per CDR3 protein. The repertoire holds about 40,000 distinct CDR3 sequences, with under 60% as singletons. The expanded emulsion RT-PCR method captured paired alpha and beta chains from CD8+ T cells. The specimen sequenced was CD8+ T cells. Receptors were obtained from a pool of human donors with breast cancer or a healthy control (not recorded which).

The chain carries TRBV2 and TRBJ2-1, with D tentatively TRBD1 (6 bases). The V gene lost 6 bases and the J gene lost 5 bases, with 14 bases spanning the gap. Germline CDR1 reads SNHLY; CDR2 reads FYNNEI. The CDR3 contains 14 residues. The CDR3 sequence is CASRHVTGNNEQFF. CDR3 DNA sequence: TGTGCCAGCAGACATGTGACAGGAAACAATGAGCAGTTCTTC.

V gene TRBV5-6 combines with J gene TRBJ1-1, with D uncertain. V was cut by 0 bases and J by 0 bases, with 9 bases left in between. This CDR3 region has 15 residues. Germline values: CDR1 SGHDT, CDR2 YYEEEE. This CDR3 reads CASSLGGPLNTEAFF. The CDR3 DNA reads TGTGCCAGCAGCTTGGGAGGCCCCTTGAACACTGAAGCTTTCTTT.

This CDR3 reads CASSILVTLTDTQYF. The DNA of the CDR3 is TGTGCCAGTAGTATTCTAGTGACGCTCACAGATACGCAGTATTTT. This chain uses TRBV19 with TRBJ2-3; D gene unclear. Trimming pared 3 bases from V and 2 bases from J, leaving 12 bases between. This CDR3 has 15 amino acids. Germline CDR1 reads LNHDA; CDR2 reads SQIVND (reference sequence).